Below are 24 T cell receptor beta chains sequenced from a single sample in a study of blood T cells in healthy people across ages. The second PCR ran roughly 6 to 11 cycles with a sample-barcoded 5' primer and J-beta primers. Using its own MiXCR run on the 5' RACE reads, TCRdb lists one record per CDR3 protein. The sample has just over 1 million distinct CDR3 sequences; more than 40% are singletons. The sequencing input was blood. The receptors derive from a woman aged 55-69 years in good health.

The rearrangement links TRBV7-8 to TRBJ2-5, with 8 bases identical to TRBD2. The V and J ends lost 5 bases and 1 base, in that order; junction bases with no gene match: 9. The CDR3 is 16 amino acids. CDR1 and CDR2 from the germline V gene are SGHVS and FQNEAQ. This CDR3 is CASSRGASGFQETQYF. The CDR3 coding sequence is TGTGCCAGCAGCCGGGGGGCTAGCGGGTTCCAAGAGACCCAGTACTTC.

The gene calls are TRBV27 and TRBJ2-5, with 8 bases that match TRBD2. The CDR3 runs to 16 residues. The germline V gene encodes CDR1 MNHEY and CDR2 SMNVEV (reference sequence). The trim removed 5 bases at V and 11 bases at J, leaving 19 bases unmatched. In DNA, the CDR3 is TGTGCCAGCAGTCCCACCCCAGCGGGAGTATGGAATGAGCAGTACTTC. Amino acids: CASSPTPAGVWNEQYF.

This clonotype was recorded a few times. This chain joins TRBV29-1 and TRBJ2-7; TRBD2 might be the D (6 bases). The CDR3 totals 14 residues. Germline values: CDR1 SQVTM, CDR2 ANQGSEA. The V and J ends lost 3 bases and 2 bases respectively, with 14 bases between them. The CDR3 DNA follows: TGCAGCGTTGATGGCGGGACCGCAGCCTACGAGCAGTACTTC. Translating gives CSVDGGTAAYEQYF.

The CDR3 nucleotides are TGTGCCAGCAGCTTATATGGACTCGGGGAGCAGTTCTTC. Its protein is CASSLYGLGEQFF. V usage is TRBV7-3 and J usage is TRBJ2-1; possible D gene TRBD2, 5 bases. The V gene's germline CDR1 is SGHTA and CDR2 FQGTGA. This CDR3 spans 13 amino acids. The V end lost 2 bases, the J end lost 10 bases, and 12 bases lay between the germline ends.

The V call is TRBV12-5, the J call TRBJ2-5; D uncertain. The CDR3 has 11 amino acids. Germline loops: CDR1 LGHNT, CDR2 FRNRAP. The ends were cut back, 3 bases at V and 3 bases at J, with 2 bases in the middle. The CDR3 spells CASGFEETQYF. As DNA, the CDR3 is TGTGCTAGTGGTTTTGAAGAGACCCAGTACTTC.

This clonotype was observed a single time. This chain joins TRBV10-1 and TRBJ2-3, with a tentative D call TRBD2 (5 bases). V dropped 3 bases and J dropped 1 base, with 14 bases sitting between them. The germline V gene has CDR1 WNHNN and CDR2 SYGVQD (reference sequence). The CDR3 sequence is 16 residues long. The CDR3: CASSDDRDRGTDTQYF. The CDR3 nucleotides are TGCGCCAGCAGTGACGATCGGGATAGGGGCACAGATACGCAGTATTTT.

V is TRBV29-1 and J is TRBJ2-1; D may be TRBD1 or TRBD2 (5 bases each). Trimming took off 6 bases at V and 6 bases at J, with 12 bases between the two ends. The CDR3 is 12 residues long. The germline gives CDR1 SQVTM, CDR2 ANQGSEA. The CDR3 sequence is CSVGTLGNEQFF. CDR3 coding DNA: TGCAGCGTGGGGACCCTGGGCAATGAGCAGTTCTTC.

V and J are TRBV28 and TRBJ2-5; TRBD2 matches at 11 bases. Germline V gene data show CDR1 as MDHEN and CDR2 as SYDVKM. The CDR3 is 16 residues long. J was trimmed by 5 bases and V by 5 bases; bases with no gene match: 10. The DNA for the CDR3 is TGTGCCAGCAGTCCTCTAGCGGGAGGCTATCGGGAGACCCAGTACTTC. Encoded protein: CASSPLAGGYRETQYF.

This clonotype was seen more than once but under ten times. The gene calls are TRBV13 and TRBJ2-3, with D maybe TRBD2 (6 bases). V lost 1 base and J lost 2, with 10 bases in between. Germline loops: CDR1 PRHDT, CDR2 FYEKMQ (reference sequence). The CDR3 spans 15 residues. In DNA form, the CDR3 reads TGTGCCAGCAGCTTAGAGCCTAGCGACACAGATACGCAGTATTTT. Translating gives CASSLEPSDTDTQYF. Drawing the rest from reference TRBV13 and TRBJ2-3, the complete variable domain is AAGVIQSPRHLIKEKRETATLKCYPIPRHDTVYWYQQGPGQDPQFLISFYEKMQSDKGSIPDRFSAQQFSDYHSELNMSSLELGDSALYFCASSLEPSDTDTQYFGPGTRLTVL.

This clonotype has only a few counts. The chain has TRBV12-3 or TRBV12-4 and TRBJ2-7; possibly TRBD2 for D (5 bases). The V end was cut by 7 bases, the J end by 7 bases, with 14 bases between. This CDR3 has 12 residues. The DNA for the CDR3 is TGTGCCAGCACCCCTGGAGGCTATGAGCAGTACTTC. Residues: CASTPGGYEQYF.

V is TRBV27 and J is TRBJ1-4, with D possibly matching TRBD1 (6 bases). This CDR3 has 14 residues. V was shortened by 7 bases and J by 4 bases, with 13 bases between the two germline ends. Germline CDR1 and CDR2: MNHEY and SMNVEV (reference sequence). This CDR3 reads CASTGGAGNEKLFF. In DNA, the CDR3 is TGTGCCAGCACTGGGGGGGCCGGTAATGAAAAACTGTTTTTT.

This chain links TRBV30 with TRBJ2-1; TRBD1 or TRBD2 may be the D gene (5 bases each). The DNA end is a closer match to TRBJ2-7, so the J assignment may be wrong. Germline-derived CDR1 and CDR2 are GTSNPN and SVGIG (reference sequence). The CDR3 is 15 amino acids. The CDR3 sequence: CAWVRGWGSYNEQYF. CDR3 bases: TGTGCCTGGGTTCGGGGCTGGGGCTCCTACAATGAGCAGTACTTC.

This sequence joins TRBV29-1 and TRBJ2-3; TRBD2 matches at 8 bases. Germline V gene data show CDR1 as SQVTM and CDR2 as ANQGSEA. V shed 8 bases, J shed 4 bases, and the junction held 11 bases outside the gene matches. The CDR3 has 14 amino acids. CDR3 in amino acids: CSFLRSGRPDTQYF. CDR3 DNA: TGCAGCTTCCTCAGGAGCGGGAGACCAGATACGCAGTATTTT.

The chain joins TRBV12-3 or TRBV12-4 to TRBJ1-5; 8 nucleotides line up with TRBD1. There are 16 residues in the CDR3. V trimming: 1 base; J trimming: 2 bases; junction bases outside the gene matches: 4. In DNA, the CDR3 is TGTGCCAGCAGTTTAGGGACAGGGATGGGCAATCAGCCCCAGCATTTT. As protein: CASSLGTGMGNQPQHF.

CDR3 sequence (DNA): TGTGCCAGCTCACCACTTCTGGGCAGCCCCCAAGAGACCCAGTACTTC. Its protein is CASSPLLGSPQETQYF. The rearrangement joins TRBV18 to TRBJ2-5; D call uncertain. V gave up 1 base and J gave up 1 base, with 13 bases separating them. The CDR3 extends over 16 amino acids. The germline V gene has CDR1 KGHSH and CDR2 LQKENI.

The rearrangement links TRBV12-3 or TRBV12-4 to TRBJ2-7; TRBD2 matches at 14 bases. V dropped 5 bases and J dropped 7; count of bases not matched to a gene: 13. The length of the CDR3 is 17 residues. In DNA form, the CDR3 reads TGTGCCAGCAGTCCGATACCGGGACTAGCGGGAGATAATGAGCAGTACTTC. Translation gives CASSPIPGLAGDNEQYF.

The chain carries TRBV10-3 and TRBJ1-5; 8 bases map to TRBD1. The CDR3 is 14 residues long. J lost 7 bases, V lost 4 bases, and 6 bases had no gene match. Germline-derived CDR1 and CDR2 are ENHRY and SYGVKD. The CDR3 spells CAISGGQGAQPQHF. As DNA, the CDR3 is TGTGCCATCAGTGGTGGGCAGGGGGCGCAGCCCCAGCATTTT.

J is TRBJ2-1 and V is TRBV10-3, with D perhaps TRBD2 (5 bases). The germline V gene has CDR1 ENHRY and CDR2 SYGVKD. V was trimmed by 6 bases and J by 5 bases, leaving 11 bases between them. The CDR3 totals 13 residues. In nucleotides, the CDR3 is TGTGCCATCAGGCTACGGGAAAACAATGAGCAGTTCTTC. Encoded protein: CAIRLRENNEQFF.

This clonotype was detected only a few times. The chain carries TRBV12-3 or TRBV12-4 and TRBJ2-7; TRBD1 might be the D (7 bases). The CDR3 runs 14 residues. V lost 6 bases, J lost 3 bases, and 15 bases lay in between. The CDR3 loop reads CASRAAGQFYEQYF. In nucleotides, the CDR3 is TGTGCCAGCAGGGCGGCGGGACAGTTCTACGAGCAGTACTTC.

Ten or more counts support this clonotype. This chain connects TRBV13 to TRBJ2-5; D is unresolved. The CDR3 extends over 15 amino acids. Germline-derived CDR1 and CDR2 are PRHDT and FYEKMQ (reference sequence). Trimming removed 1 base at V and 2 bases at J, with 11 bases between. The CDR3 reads CASSLVGQNQETQYF. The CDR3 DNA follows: TGTGCCAGCAGCTTAGTGGGCCAGAATCAAGAGACCCAGTACTTC.

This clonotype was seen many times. The CDR3 DNA sequence: TGCGCCAGCAGCCCCGGACTGGTCTACAATGAGCAGTTCTTC. This translates into CASSPGLVYNEQFF. V usage is TRBV5-1 and J usage is TRBJ2-1; a possible D gene is TRBD2 (5 bases). V gave up 4 bases and J gave up 3 bases, with 11 bases separating them. Germline CDR1 and CDR2: SGHRS and YFSETQ. This CDR3 region has 14 residues.

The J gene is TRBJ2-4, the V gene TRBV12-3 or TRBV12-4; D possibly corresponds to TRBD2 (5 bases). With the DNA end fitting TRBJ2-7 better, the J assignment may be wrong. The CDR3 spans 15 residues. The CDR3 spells CASSYHLVGVYEQYF. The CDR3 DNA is TGTGCCAGCAGTTACCACCTAGTGGGAGTGTACGAGCAGTACTTC.

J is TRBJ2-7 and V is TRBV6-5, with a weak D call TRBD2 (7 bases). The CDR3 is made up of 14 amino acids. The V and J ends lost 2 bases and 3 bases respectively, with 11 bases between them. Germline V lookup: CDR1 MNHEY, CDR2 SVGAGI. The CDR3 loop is CASSYTGGDYEQYF. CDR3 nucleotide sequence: TGTGCCAGCAGTTACACGGGGGGCGACTACGAGCAGTACTTC.

CDR3 in amino acids: CSAREPGIGGYTF. In DNA form, the CDR3 reads TGCAGTGCTAGAGAACCAGGGATAGGGGGCTACACCTTC. This chain connects TRBV20-1 to TRBJ1-2; TRBD1 is a possible D gene (5 bases). The CDR3 spans 13 residues. Trimming stripped 0 bases from V and 8 bases from J, with 13 bases between. CDR1 and CDR2 from the germline V gene are DFQATT and SNEGSKA (reference sequence).